The 23 T cell receptor beta chains given below trace back to one sample, sequenced in a study of blood T cell repertoires in COVID-19. Method: immunoSEQ multiplex PCR; TCRdb's copy keeps in-frame clones and lacks some. This sample has roughly 260,000 clones, with roughly 86% found just once. Specimen: PBMCs or T cells enriched from blood (not recorded which). These receptors all stem from a woman under 30 who had recovered from COVID-19.

This rearrangement joins TRBV27 to TRBJ1-1, with D possibly TRBD1 on 5 matching bases. V lost 3 bases and J 0 bases, leaving 11 bases between the germline ends. The CDR3 consists of 15 residues. Looked up from germline, CDR1 is MNHEY and CDR2 is SMNVEV (reference sequence). This CDR3 reads CASSFFAGLNTEAFF. Written as DNA, the CDR3 is TGTGCCAGCAGTTTCTTCGCAGGGTTGAACACTGAAGCTTTCTTT.

The chain joins TRBV12-1 to TRBJ1-5; the table calls TRBD1, which could not be checked here. TRBV12-1 is shown as a pseudogene. The CDR3 loop spans 16 amino acids. Here the CDR3 reads CASSSDLQGAWQPQHF. The CDR3 nucleotides are TGTGCCAGCAGCTCTGACCTACAGGGGGCCTGGCAGCCCCAGCATTTT.

The chain couples TRBV7-9 to TRBJ1-3; 8 bases are shared with TRBD1. J lost 2 bases, V lost 5 bases, and 2 bases had no gene match. Germline loops: CDR1 SEHNR, CDR2 FQNEAQ (reference sequence). The CDR3 has 14 amino acids. CDR3 protein: CASSQQGAGNTIYF. CDR3 in DNA: TGTGCCAGCAGCCAACAGGGGGCTGGAAACACCATATATTTT.

This chain connects TRBV28 to TRBJ1-5; D is unresolved. The V end lost 4 bases, the J end lost 7 bases, and 17 bases lay between the germline ends. The CDR3 runs 15 residues. Germline CDR1 MDHEN, CDR2 SYDVKM. The CDR3 DNA follows: TGTGCCAGCAGTTCAAGCGGGCTTCCCCGGCAGCCCCAGCATTTT. Amino acids: CASSSSGLPRQPQHF.

The chain has TRBV7-8 and TRBJ1-5, with 7 nucleotides matching TRBD1. There are 14 residues in the CDR3. Germline-derived CDR1 and CDR2 are SGHVS and FQNEAQ. The V and J ends lost 5 bases and 4 bases, in that order; junction bases with no gene match: 5. This CDR3 is CASSPTGLNQPQHF. Here the CDR3 DNA reads TGTGCCAGCAGCCCGACAGGGCTTAATCAGCCCCAGCATTTT. The complete variable domain, with remaining parts taken from reference TRBV7-8 and TRBJ1-5, reads GAGVSQSPRYKVAKRGQDVALRCDPISGHVSLFWYQQALGQGPEFLTYFQNEAQLDKSGLPSDRFFAERPEGSVSTLKIQRTQQEDSAVYLCASSPTGLNQPQHFGDGTRLSIL.

The chain carries TRBV28 and TRBJ2-3; perhaps TRBD2 as D (5 bases). This CDR3 has 12 residues. Trimming removed 6 bases from V and 9 bases from J, with 13 bases in between. CDR1 is MDHEN and CDR2 is SYDVKM in the germline V gene. The DNA for the CDR3 is TGTGCCAGCAGCCCTCGTCCGGGGACGCAGTATTTT. It is translated as CASSPRPGTQYF.

The chain links TRBV29-1 to TRBJ2-1, with D unclear. Germline assignment: CDR1 SQVTM and CDR2 ANQGSEA. This CDR3 has 12 amino acids. Between the trimmed V and J ends, which lost 7 bases and 3 bases, there was a span of 10 bases. The CDR3 region has the DNA TGCAGCGGAGGTAGGAGCTACAATGAGCAGTTCTTC. It translates to CSGGRSYNEQFF.

J is TRBJ2-6 and V is TRBV14; D ambiguous. Trimming cost V 3 bases and J 1 base, with 10 bases left between them. In germline, CDR1 is SGHDN, CDR2 FVKESK. CDR3 length equals 16 residues. CDR3 sequence reads: CASSQISGSGANVLTF. CDR3 in DNA: TGTGCCAGCAGCCAGATTTCGGGTTCTGGGGCCAACGTCCTGACTTTC.

The genes are TRBV5-1 and TRBJ2-1; 7 bases agree with TRBD1. Germline CDR1 reads SGHRS; CDR2 reads YFSETQ. The CDR3 is 15 amino acids. The V segment lost 1 base and the J segment 7 bases; nucleotides outside the gene matches: 8. CDR3: CASSLKLTGQNEQFF. The CDR3, as DNA: TGCGCCAGCAGCTTGAAATTGACAGGGCAAAATGAGCAGTTCTTC.

The V call is TRBV18, the J call TRBJ1-4, with 8 bases that match TRBD1. The junction had 10 bases not matched to a gene; V was cut back by 3 bases and J by 4 bases. CDR1 and CDR2 from the germline V gene are KGHSH and LQKENI. The CDR3 is made up of 17 amino acids. The CDR3 nucleotides are TGTGCCAGCTCACCGACGATGACAGGGGCCCATAATGAAAAACTGTTTTTT. Translated: CASSPTMTGAHNEKLFF.

The chain couples TRBV2 to TRBJ1-2; 7 positions match TRBD1. The CDR3 consists of 15 residues. Germline V gene lookup returns CDR1 SNHLY and CDR2 FYNNEI. Losses at the gene ends were 4 bases for V and 5 bases for J; bases not matched to a gene: 10. The CDR3 nucleotides are TGTGCCAGCAGTGCCAACCGGGGACAGAGTTATGGCTACACCTTC. It specifies CASSANRGQSYGYTF.

CDR3 protein: CASSLRRQGEDEQYF. In nucleotides, the CDR3 is TGTGCCAGCAGCTTACGACGCCAGGGGGAGGACGAGCAGTACTTC. The V call is TRBV7-8, the J call TRBJ2-7; perhaps TRBD1 as D (7 bases). The CDR3 consists of 15 residues. CDR1 and CDR2 from the germline V gene are SGHVS and FQNEAQ. V gave up 2 bases and J gave up 5 bases, with 16 bases separating them.

The chain uses TRBV5-1 and TRBJ1-1, with TRBD1 matching over 7 bases. V gave up 1 base and J gave up 8 bases; unmatched junction bases: 8. The CDR3 runs to 14 residues. Per the germline V gene, CDR1 is SGHRS and CDR2 is YFSETQ. The chain's CDR3 is CASSLQDRPKEAFF. For the CDR3, the DNA is TGCGCCAGCAGCTTGCAGGACAGGCCTAAAGAAGCTTTCTTT.

The V call is TRBV11-2, the J call TRBJ2-7; D remains unclear. Trimming stripped 1 base from V and 0 bases from J, with 10 bases between. This CDR3 has 15 residues. Germline V CDR1 and CDR2: SGHAT, FQNNGV. This chain's CDR3 is CASSLGPRSSYEQYF. The CDR3 bases are TGTGCCAGCAGCTTAGGACCGAGGAGCTCCTACGAGCAGTACTTC.

The chain couples TRBV2 to TRBJ2-7, with TRBD1 matching 9 bases. With V trimmed by 8 bases and J by 0 bases, 11 bases remained unmatched. This CDR3 has 16 amino acids. Germline V gives CDR1 SNHLY, CDR2 FYNNEI. The CDR3 nucleotides are TGTGCCAGCGGTTTCGGACAGGGGTCCCGCTCCTACGAGCAGTACTTC. Its protein is CASGFGQGSRSYEQYF.

The rearrangement links TRBV19 to TRBJ1-2, with TRBD1 matching 7 bases. Germline V gene sequence: CDR1 LNHDA, CDR2 SQIVND (reference sequence). V shed 8 bases, J shed 6 bases, and the junction held 6 bases outside the gene matches. CDR3 length: 12 residues. CDR3 nucleotide sequence: TGTGCCAGTCTAGACAGGGTGCATGGCTACACCTTC. Amino acids: CASLDRVHGYTF.

The chain joins TRBV11-2 to TRBJ1-2; D possibly corresponds to TRBD1 (6 bases). V shed 5 bases and J shed 6 bases, with 19 bases lying between them. Per germline, CDR1 SGHAT and CDR2 FQNNGV. This CDR3 has 15 amino acids. This CDR3 is CASSPIRGPADGYTF. The CDR3 DNA sequence: TGTGCCAGCAGCCCAATCAGGGGCCCAGCGGATGGCTACACCTTC.

The chain links TRBV19 to TRBJ2-2, with TRBD2 matching over 13 bases. Losses at the gene ends were 5 bases for V and 8 bases for J; bases not matched to a gene: 14. CDR3 size: 18 residues. The germline gives CDR1 LNHDA, CDR2 SQIVND (reference sequence). CDR3 DNA: TGTGCCAGTAGTCCCAGGGTGGGGACTAGCGGGGCGCCGGGGGAGCTGTTTTTT. This translates into CASSPRVGTSGAPGELFF.

The genes are TRBV7-9 and TRBJ2-7; 8 nucleotides match TRBD1. The CDR3 is 13 residues long. The junction had 6 bases not matched to a gene; V was cut back by 5 bases and J by 6 bases. Germline V lookup: CDR1 SEHNR, CDR2 FQNEAQ (reference sequence). Here the CDR3 DNA reads TGTGCCAGCAGCAGGACAGGGCTCGGCGAGCAGTACTTC. As protein: CASSRTGLGEQYF. The complete variable domain, with remaining parts taken from reference TRBV7-9 and TRBJ2-7, reads DTGVSQNPRHKITKRGQNVTFRCDPISEHNRLYWYRQTLGQGPEFLTYFQNEAQLEKSRLLSDRFSAERPKGSFSTLEIQRTEQGDSAMYLCASSRTGLGEQYFGPGTRLTVT.

The table lists this clone with a few counts. The chain combines TRBV3-1 (or the pseudogene TRBV3-2) with TRBJ1-3, with TRBD1 as a possible D gene (5 bases). Looked up from germline, CDR1 is LGHDT and CDR2 is YNNKEL (reference sequence). This CDR3 is built from 16 residues. V was trimmed by 0 bases and J by 6 bases, leaving 15 bases between them. In nucleotides, the CDR3 is TGTGCCAGCAGCCAAGAGGCAGGGTTCGCAACAAACACCATATATTTT. Residues: CASSQEAGFATNTIYF.

The chain has TRBV6-2 or TRBV6-3 and TRBJ1-2, with TRBD1 matching over 8 bases. V shed 5 bases, J shed 6 bases, and the junction held 5 bases outside the gene matches. In germline, CDR1 is MNHEY, CDR2 SVGEGT. CDR3 size: 13 residues. The CDR3 region has the DNA TGTGCCAGCAGTCCGGACAGGGAGGATGGCTACACCTTC. Protein product: CASSPDREDGYTF.

The chain is built from TRBV4-2 and TRBJ2-7, with D perhaps TRBD2 (5 bases). The CDR3 covers 13 residues. Germline V gives CDR1 LGHNA, CDR2 YNFKEQ. V lost 3 bases, J lost 2 bases, and 8 bases lay in between. The CDR3 here is CASSHWTAYEQYF. CDR3 in DNA: TGTGCCAGCAGCCACTGGACTGCCTACGAGCAGTACTTC.

This chain joins TRBV27 and TRBJ1-5; 10 nucleotides match TRBD1. Germline V gives CDR1 MNHEY, CDR2 SMNVEV (reference sequence). The J segment lost 3 bases and the V segment lost 3 bases, leaving 2 bases of the junction unmatched. The CDR3 runs 15 residues. The CDR3 region is CASSLGTGANQPQHF. CDR3 coding DNA: TGTGCCAGCAGTTTGGGGACAGGGGCCAATCAGCCCCAGCATTTT.